The T cell receptor (beta chain) described here comes from a study of blood T cell repertoires in COVID-19. Study-wide background: Specimens from acute and convalescent COVID-19 originated in the United States, Italy and Spain.

Assay: immunoSEQ multiplex PCR; the TCRdb copy retains only in-frame clones and omits some. The table includes about 180,000 clones, about 88% detected once. This CDR3 is 13 amino acids long. Germline lookup yields CDR1 MNHEY and CDR2 SMNVEV (reference sequence). The V gene end was trimmed by 7 bases and the J gene end by 6 bases; junction bases not matched to a gene: 5. The rearrangement links TRBV27 to TRBJ2-2, with 7 nucleotides matching TRBD1. The TCR originated in a man aged 18 to 35 who had recovered from COVID-19. Sequenced sample: peripheral blood. The CDR3 region is CASKNRGAGELFF. The CDR3 bases are TGTGCCAGCAAGAACAGGGGTGCCGGGGAGCTGTTTTTT.